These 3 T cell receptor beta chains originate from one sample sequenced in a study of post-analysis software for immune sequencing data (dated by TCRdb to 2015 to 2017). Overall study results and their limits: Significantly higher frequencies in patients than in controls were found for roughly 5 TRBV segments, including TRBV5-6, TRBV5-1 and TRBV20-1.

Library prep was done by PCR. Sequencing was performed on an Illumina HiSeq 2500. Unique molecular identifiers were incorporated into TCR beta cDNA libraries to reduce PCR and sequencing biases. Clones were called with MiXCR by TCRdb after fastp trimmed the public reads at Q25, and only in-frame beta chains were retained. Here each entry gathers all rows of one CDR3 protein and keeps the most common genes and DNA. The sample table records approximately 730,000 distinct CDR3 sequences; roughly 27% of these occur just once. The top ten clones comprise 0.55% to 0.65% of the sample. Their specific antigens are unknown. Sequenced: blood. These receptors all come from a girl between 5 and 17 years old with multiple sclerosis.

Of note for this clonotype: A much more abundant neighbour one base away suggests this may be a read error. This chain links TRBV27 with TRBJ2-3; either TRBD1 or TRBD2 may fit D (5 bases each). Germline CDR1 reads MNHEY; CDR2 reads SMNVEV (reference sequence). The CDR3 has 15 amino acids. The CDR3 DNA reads TGTGCCAGCAGTCCCGGGACGGCTAGCACAGGTACGCAGTATTTT. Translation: CASSPGTASTGTQYF.

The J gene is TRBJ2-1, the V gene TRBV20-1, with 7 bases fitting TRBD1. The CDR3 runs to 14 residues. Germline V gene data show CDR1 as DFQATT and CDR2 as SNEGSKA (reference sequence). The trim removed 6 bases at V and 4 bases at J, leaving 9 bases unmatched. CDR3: CSAEDRTFYNEQFF. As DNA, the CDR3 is TGCAGTGCGGAGGACAGGACGTTTTACAATGAGCAGTTCTTC.

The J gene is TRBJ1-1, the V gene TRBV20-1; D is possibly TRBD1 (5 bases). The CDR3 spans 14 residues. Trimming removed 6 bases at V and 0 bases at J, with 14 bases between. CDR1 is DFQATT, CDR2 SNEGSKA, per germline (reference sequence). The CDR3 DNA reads TGCAGTGCCCCGGGACCGATGATGAACACTGAAGCTTTCTTT. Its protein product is CSAPGPMMNTEAFF.